The present TCR beta chain was sequenced within a study of early T cells in non-severe SARS-CoV-2 infection. As for the study in general: Unsorted whole-blood RNA was sequenced in bulk, leaving chains unpaired. Study results and limitations: Clonotype matching in VDJdb favored anti-spike CD8 responses and did not capture private and CD4 specificities.

Individual cDNA molecules carried attached unique molecular identifiers. TCRdb passed the 5' RACE reads through MiXCR, listing each CDR3 protein once. The table lists roughly 60,000 distinct CDR3 sequences, around 11% of them singletons. There are a few counts of this clonotype. What it binds is unknown. The CDR3 runs 14 residues. V was clipped by 7 bases and J by 6 bases, with 19 bases between them. Germline assignment: CDR1 LNHDA and CDR2 SQIVND (reference sequence). The receptor was isolated from an adult who was a healthcare worker with PCR-confirmed SARS-CoV-2 infection or an uninfected control (not recorded which). The material sequenced was whole blood, taken at baseline. The genes are TRBV19 and TRBJ2-7, with D hard to call. The CDR3 coding sequence is TGTGCCAGTACCGCCGGGCCCACCTTTGGCGAGCAGTACTTC. As protein: CASTAGPTFGEQYF.